The present T cell receptor (beta chain) was sequenced within a study of human T cells and chemical hapten exposure (dated by TCRdb to the early 2020s). Turning to the overall study: For sensitization, 2% DPC in acetone was applied to a roughly 2 cm by roughly 2 cm area of upper inner arm skin. Alopecia areata with under or over 50% scalp involvement, alopecia totalis and alopecia universalis were represented in the patient cohort, which was mostly female. Blood for TCR sequencing was provided by twenty-nine alopecia patients at one to four time points (pre-sensitization, 2, 6 and 24 weeks). Blood samples were taken from patients before sensitization (week 0) and at 2, 6 and about 24 weeks after DPC sensitization. The study tracked peripheral blood TCR repertoire changes in vivo during primary and secondary sensitization to the hapten diphenylcyclopropenone (DPC) in alopecia patients. Patch testing was performed on the upper back with Finn chambers containing 0.01% DPC, and the patch tests were scored after 6 days according to International Contact Dermatitis Research Group standards. The libraries were sequenced as a pool, and the TCR yield per sample differed mostly because of small variations in library volumes within the pool. Throughout the study period of about 22 weeks, patients also received therapeutic DPC doses to the scalp every week.

Library generation was performed with RACE. TCRdb lists the instrument as NextSeq 500. Library preparation attached unique molecular identifiers to individual cDNA molecules for quantitative, reproducible TCR counting. For every blood RNA sample, sequencing covered both the TCR alpha and TCR beta chains. Under the source paper's analysis protocol: A median of roughly 100,000 TCRs per sample was observed, with a range of 23,224 to 690,600. V, J and CDR3 annotation of the TCR reads was carried out using the Decombinator software suite. For the PS versus PT1 abundance plots, all samples were subsampled to the same number of TCRs (28,000). Expanded TCRs were defined as absent before sensitization and observed at least eight times at the 2-week time point. The public sequencing data were trimmed at Q25 with fastp and processed into clonotypes with MiXCR by TCRdb, which kept only in-frame beta chains. Rows are unified per CDR3 protein, each entry keeping the most common DNA and genes. For this entry, the V and J calls and clone size follow TCRdb and not the study's own pipeline. The sample data list a few hundred thousand distinct CDR3 sequences, and more than 4.5% of these were observed just once. 2% to 2.5% of the sample is held by the ten biggest clonotypes.

Results and caveats for the whole study, not just this receptor: No change with DPC sensitization was found in the number of TCRs above 1 in 1000 frequency, and no evidence of global repertoire structure alterations was found. Patch test score correlated positively with the number of PT1 expanded TCRs, reaching significance at thresholds 8, 16 and 32 but not at 4. Alopecia, a presumed autoimmune disease, was present in all patients, so the immune response of the patients might differ from that of healthy individuals. Expanded TCRs formed significantly more large CDR3 similarity clusters than pre-sensitization or healthy control sets, consistent with antigen-driven responses. Repeated subsampling changed both the strength of the expansion versus patch-test correlation and the threshold at which the correlation became significant.

The sample's time point label, in plain terms: patch test 1, 2 weeks after DPC sensitization. What the treatment or condition label conveys for this sample: therapeutic diphenylcyclopropenone sensitization with weekly scalp DPC. Blood at each patch-test visit was drawn before the patch test was applied. Eligible patients were aged 18 to 70, diagnosed with alopecia, deemed suitable for DPC therapy, and excluded if pregnant. Total RNA was extracted from unfractionated whole blood collected in Tempus Blood RNA tubes. The CDR3 numbers 11 residues from cysteine through phenylalanine. Only the CDR3 DNA stays, 33 bases, in frame from base 1. Trimming removed 4 bases from V and 5 bases from J, leaving 8 bases between the germline ends. As encoded in the germline V gene, CDR1 is SQVTM while CDR2 is ANQGSEA. This clonotype was counted at least ten times. The antigen it recognizes is unknown. No much larger clone exists at a distance of one base, and base qualities are not known.

The clonotype originates from a woman between 50 and 59 years old with alopecia areata. Some clones in this sample may be carry-over from other donors' samples. The sequence joins TRBV29-1 to TRBJ2-5; the D gene is possibly TRBD2, with 5 bases matching. Here the sequenced sample was whole blood, taken in connection with sensitization to the hapten diphenylcyclopropenone (DPC). The sequenced DNA is TGCAGCGTTGGGACTTCGGAGACCCAGTACTTC. It codes for CSVGTSETQYF.